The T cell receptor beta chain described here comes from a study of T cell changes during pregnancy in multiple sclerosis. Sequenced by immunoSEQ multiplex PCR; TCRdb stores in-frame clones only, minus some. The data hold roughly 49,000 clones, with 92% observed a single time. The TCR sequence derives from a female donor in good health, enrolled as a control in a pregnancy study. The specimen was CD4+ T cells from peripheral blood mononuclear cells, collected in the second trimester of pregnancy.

CDR3 loop: CASSLAGWQGGVGYTF. CDR3 bases: TGCGCCAGCAGCTTGGCCGGGTGGCAGGGAGGTGTGGGCTACACCTTC. This chain joins TRBV5-1 and TRBJ1-2; D possibly corresponds to TRBD1 (5 bases). There are 16 residues in the CDR3. Trimming stripped 0 bases from V and 8 bases from J, with 20 bases between. Germline lookup yields CDR1 SGHRS and CDR2 YFSETQ.